The 4 T cell receptor beta chains below all came from one sample that was sequenced in a study of T cells expressing NK-cell markers. TCRdb reanalyzed the 5' RACE reads, giving one entry per CDR3 protein sequence and no DNA. The sample's table shows 350,000 to 500,000 distinct CDR3 sequences. Sequenced material: blood T cells: a sorted CD56 or NKG2C T cell subset, CD4+ or CD8+ T cells, or bulk PBMC T cells (not recorded which). Receptor source: a woman aged 18-69 years in good health.

The chain joins TRBV14 to TRBJ2-2; the D call of TRBD1 rests on TCRdb alone, since no DNA is present to check it. Germline V gene sequence: CDR1 SGHDN, CDR2 FVKESK. The CDR3 has 15 residues. CDR3 loop: CASSRDSRLDGELFF.

V gene TRBV29-1 combines with J gene TRBJ1-2; no DNA is available, so the TRBD1 call from TCRdb remains unchecked. The CDR3 is made up of 12 amino acids. The germline V gene encodes CDR1 SQVTM and CDR2 ANQGSEA. CDR3 in amino acids: CSVAPAGSGYTF.

This chain connects TRBV14 to TRBJ2-6; TCRdb's assignment of TRBD1 cannot be checked, as there is no DNA. This CDR3 comprises 20 residues. CDR1 SGHDN and CDR2 FVKESK come from the germline V gene. CDR3 sequence reads: CASSQDIGPGGGFGANVLTF.

The chain is built from TRBV11-3 and TRBJ2-2; TCRdb's D call of TRBD1 is untestable without DNA. The CDR3 consists of 16 residues. In germline, CDR1 is SGHNT, CDR2 YENEEA. CDR3 sequence: CASGATGGRSTGELFF.